This T cell receptor beta chain was recorded in a study of regulatory T cells in long-lasting Graves disease. The TCR beta library used iRepertoire HTBI primers with Arm-PCR amplification of CDR3. In TCRdb, the multiplex PCR reads were re-called with MiXCR into one record per CDR3 protein. The table records about 240,000 distinct CDR3 sequences, 20% to 25% of them present only once. Specified time point: newly diagnosed GD, antithyroid drugs for less than 3 months. Making the TCR library involved RNA that had been extracted from PBMCs. CDR3 length: 14 amino acids. Germline assignment: CDR1 DFQATT and CDR2 SNEGSKA (reference sequence). The germline V and J ends were trimmed by 6 bases and 4 bases, with 18 bases remaining between them.

This clonotype was sampled from a female donor with Graves disease. V and J are TRBV20-1 and TRBJ1-1; unclear D gene. The sequencing used peripheral blood mononuclear cells (PBMCs), collected at new diagnosis, from a patient treated with antithyroid drugs. CDR3: CSAKYAGRSTEAFF. The CDR3 coding sequence is TGCAGTGCGAAATACGCGGGGAGGAGCACTGAAGCTTTCTTT.